This T cell receptor (beta chain) was sequenced for a study of shared clonotypes between healthy human individuals. Trimming removed 9 bases at V and 2 bases at J, with 19 bases between. The CDR3 is 15 amino acids. Germline V CDR1 and CDR2: SGHRS, YFSETQ. This was a deep-level run. Sequencing was performed with immunoSEQ multiplex PCR; in TCRdb, only in-frame clones are kept and a portion is missing. The repertoire holds 950,000 to 1,300,000 clones, with around 76% as singletons. What was sequenced was memory CD4+ T cells sorted from blood. Subset indicated: CD45RA-negative fraction. The TCR originated in a man younger than 30 in good health. The V call is TRBV5-1, the J call TRBJ2-3, with D perhaps TRBD1 or TRBD2 (5 bases each). CDR3 region: CATKGTSKPTDTQYF. In DNA, the CDR3 is TGCGCCACCAAAGGGACCTCGAAACCCACAGATACGCAGTATTTT.